Listed below are T cell receptor beta chains from one sample, sequenced in a study of control samples from healthy donors and cancer patients. TCRdb's copy holds only in-frame clones and misses some; the assay was immunoSEQ multiplex PCR. The data show fewer than 200,000 clones, with about 95% seen just once and less than 15% held by the top ten. Sequences were obtained from PBMCs. Source of these receptors: a man aged 60 to 69 with colorectal cancer. CDR3s include the opening cysteine and the closing phenylalanine or tryptophan. Fields, in order: D gene, V gene, CDR3 length, clone size, J gene, CDR3 protein, CDR3 DNA. A D gene is named only where the DNA matches it firmly. Clone size, where shown, is once, few, many, or a class for clones that have expanded.

D: -
V: TRBV28
length: 14
size: -
J: TRBJ1-5
CDR3: CASSVPQAHQPQHF
DNA: TGTGCCAGCAGTGTACCTCAGGCGCATCAGCCCCAGCATTTT

D: -
V: TRBV19
length: 14
size: -
J: TRBJ1-6
CDR3: CASSITGSNSPLHF
DNA: TGTGCCAGTAGTATCACGGGTTCCAATTCACCCCTCCACTTT

D: -
V: TRBV3-1/TRBV3-2
length: 13
size: -
J: TRBJ2-3
CDR3: CASSPSATDTQYF
DNA: TGTGCCAGCAGCCCCTCAGCCACAGATACGCAGTATTTT

D: -
V: TRBV6-2/TRBV6-3
length: 14
size: -
J: TRBJ2-5
CDR3: CASSPGALQETQYF
DNA: TGTGCCAGCAGTCCGGGGGCCCTCCAAGAGACCCAGTACTTC

D: -
V: TRBV28
length: 13
size: -
J: TRBJ1-1
CDR3: CASSFNLNTEAFF
DNA: TGTGCCAGCAGTTTCAATTTGAACACTGAAGCTTTCTTT

D: TRBD1
V: TRBV29-1
length: 15
size: -
J: TRBJ2-7
CDR3: CSVEGRTGNSYEQYF
DNA: TGCAGCGTTGAAGGTAGGACAGGGAACTCCTACGAGCAGTACTTC

D: TRBD1
V: TRBV9
length: 13
size: -
J: TRBJ1-2
CDR3: CASSLTGSGGYTF
DNA: TGTGCCAGCAGCTTGACAGGGTCGGGAGGCTACACCTTC

D: -
V: TRBV19
length: 13
size: -
J: TRBJ1-1
CDR3: CASNFQLGTEAFF
DNA: TGTGCCAGTAACTTCCAGCTGGGAACTGAAGCTTTCTTT

D: -
V: TRBV7-2
length: 12
size: -
J: TRBJ1-2
CDR3: CASSLGGYGYTF
DNA: TGTGCCAGCAGCTTAGGAGGGTATGGCTACACCTTC

D: TRBD2
V: TRBV5-8
length: 12
size: -
J: TRBJ2-7
CDR3: CAIHGGAYEQYF
DNA: TGTGCCATCCACGGGGGGGCCTACGAGCAGTACTTC

D: TRBD1
V: TRBV27
length: 13
size: -
J: TRBJ1-2
CDR3: CASSWGTGDGYTF
DNA: TGTGCCAGCAGTTGGGGGACAGGGGATGGCTACACCTTC

D: TRBD1
V: TRBV30
length: 12
size: -
J: TRBJ2-7
CDR3: CAWRGQAYEQYF
DNA: TGTGCCTGGAGGGGACAGGCCTACGAGCAGTACTTC

D: TRBD1
V: TRBV9
length: 13
size: -
J: TRBJ2-7
CDR3: CASSATGGYEQYF
DNA: TGTGCCAGCAGCGCAACAGGGGGCTACGAGCAGTACTTC

D: TRBD1
V: TRBV13
length: 16
size: -
J: TRBJ2-5
CDR3: CASSAGDRGRVETQYF
DNA: TGTGCCAGCAGCGCCGGGGACAGGGGGCGCGTTGAGACCCAGTACTTC

D: -
V: TRBV5-1
length: 14
size: -
J: TRBJ2-7
CDR3: CASSPLEGNYEQYF
DNA: TGCGCCAGCAGCCCCCTCGAGGGAAACTACGAGCAGTACTTC

D: -
V: TRBV30
length: 12
size: -
J: TRBJ1-3
CDR3: CAWSDIGGFIYF
DNA: TGTGCCTGGAGTGACATAGGGGGATTCATATATTTT

D: -
V: TRBV10-2
length: 15
size: -
J: TRBJ2-7
CDR3: CASRRDLQGSYEQYF
DNA: TGCGCCAGCCGGAGGGACCTACAGGGGTCCTACGAGCAGTACTTC

D: -
V: TRBV27
length: 13
size: -
J: TRBJ2-3
CDR3: CASSTTSTDTQYF
DNA: TGTGCCAGCAGTACCACTAGCACAGATACGCAGTATTTT

D: -
V: TRBV5-1
length: 15
size: -
J: TRBJ1-1
CDR3: CASSLDGGMATEAFF
DNA: TGCGCCAGCAGCTTGGATGGGGGAATGGCCACTGAAGCTTTCTTT

D: -
V: TRBV7-9
length: 12
size: once
J: TRBJ2-3
CDR3: CAGGRWTDTQYF
DNA: TGTGCCGGAGGACGTTGGACAGATACGCAGTATTTT

D: -
V: TRBV7-2
length: 14
size: -
J: TRBJ2-7
CDR3: CASSLPAPTYEQYF
DNA: TGTGCCAGCAGCTTACCTGCTCCAACCTACGAGCAGTACTTC

D: -
V: TRBV19
length: 11
size: -
J: TRBJ1-1
CDR3: CASSPGVVAFF
DNA: TGTGCCAGTAGTCCTGGCGTAGTTGCTTTCTTT

D: -
V: TRBV9
length: 13
size: -
J: TRBJ1-1
CDR3: CASSVATGLEAFF
DNA: TGTGCCAGCAGCGTAGCGACAGGACTTGAAGCTTTCTTT

D: -
V: TRBV19
length: 12
size: -
J: TRBJ1-2
CDR3: CASSDQGYGYTF
DNA: TGTGCCAGTAGTGACCAGGGGTATGGCTACACCTTC

D: -
V: TRBV7-9
length: 14
size: -
J: TRBJ1-2
CDR3: CASSPVGADYGYTF
DNA: TGTGCCAGCAGCCCGGTGGGGGCAGACTATGGCTACACCTTC